What follows are 32 T cell receptor beta chains derived from one specimen sequenced in a study of CXCR3-negative and CXCR3-positive naive CD8 T cells. Study findings and constraints: When CXCR3-positive naive cells were set against CXCR3-negative naive cells, the former had more hydrophobic TRB CDR3s.

These receptors have no identified antigens. With UMI labels, 5' RACE was used to prepare the TRB cDNA libraries. TCRdb reanalyzed the 5' RACE reads, giving one entry per CDR3 protein sequence and no DNA. The data show approximately 96,000 distinct CDR3 sequences, and the top ten clones hold 0.95% to 1.4%. Sequencing was done on a sample of naive CXCR3+ CD8+ T cells from blood. Subset defined: CD45RO-CCR7+CD27+CD95- naive CD8+ T cells expressing CXCR3 (TNR3+). The receptors originated from a human donor in good health. Some clones in this sample may be carry-over from other donors' samples.

This sequence joins TRBV28 and TRBJ2-3; TCRdb gives TRBD1 as the D gene, but with no DNA this cannot be confirmed. Germline CDR1 reads MDHEN; CDR2 reads SYDVKM. CDR3 length: 13 amino acids. CDR3 loop: CASSSGRTDTQYF. Full variable domain (remainder filled in from reference TRBV28 and TRBJ2-3): DVKVTQSSRYLVKRTGEKVFLECVQDMDHENMFWYRQDPGLGLRLIYFSYDVKMKEKGDIPEGYSVSREKKERFSLILESASTNQTSMYLCASSSGRTDTQYFGPGTRLTVL.

The chain has TRBV29-1 and TRBJ2-7; with no DNA, the TCRdb D assignment of TRBD1 cannot be verified. The germline gives CDR1 SQVTM, CDR2 ANQGSEA. This CDR3 comprises 12 residues. The CDR3 sequence is CSAQTGTYVQYF.

This sequence joins TRBV28 and TRBJ1-5; the D gene TCRdb calls, TRBD1, cannot be checked with no DNA. Germline CDR1 is MDHEN and CDR2 is SYDVKM. The CDR3 covers 16 residues. The CDR3 region is CASSSFGRGNNQPQHF.

The chain is built from TRBV5-1 and TRBJ2-1; TCRdb names TRBD1, which stays unverified in the absence of DNA. Germline assignment: CDR1 SGHRS and CDR2 YFSETQ. The CDR3 has 14 residues. CDR3 sequence: CASSFTGGGNEQFF. The full variable domain, completed using reference TRBV5-1 and TRBJ2-1, is KAGVTQTPRYLIKTRGQQVTLSCSPISGHRSVSWYQQTPGQGLQFLFEYFSETQRNKGNFPGRFSGRQFSNSRSEMNVSTLELGDSALYLCASSFTGGGNEQFFGPGTRLTVL.

V is TRBV7-9 and J is TRBJ2-7. The CDR3 extends over 15 amino acids. Germline V gene data show CDR1 as SEHNR and CDR2 as FQNEAQ (reference sequence). The CDR3 loop reads CASSSAENGSYEQYF.

The CDR3 spells CASSIGGSENTIYF. The chain links TRBV19 to TRBJ1-3. The length of the CDR3 is 14 residues. Germline V gives CDR1 LNHDA, CDR2 SQIVND (reference sequence). The full variable domain, with the rest looked up from reference TRBV19 and TRBJ1-3, is DGGITQSPKYLFRKEGQNVTLSCEQNLNHDAMYWYRQDPGQGLRLIYYSQIVNDFQKGDIAEGYSVSREKKESFPLTVTSAQKNPTAFYLCASSIGGSENTIYFGEGSWLTVV.

V usage is TRBV7-7 and J usage is TRBJ2-1; there is no DNA to check the TCRdb D call of TRBD1. The germline gives CDR1 SSHAT, CDR2 FNYEAQ (reference sequence). CDR3 length: 15 residues. CDR3 sequence reads: CASSLEGGGNNEQFF. Looking up the rest from reference TRBV7-7 and TRBJ2-1 gives the full variable domain: GAGVSQSPRYKVTKRGQDVTLRCDPISSHATLYWYQQALGQGPEFLTYFNYEAQPDKSGLPSDRFSAERPEGSISTLTIQRTEQRDSAMYRCASSLEGGGNNEQFFGPGTRLTVL.

The rearrangement links TRBV6-5 to TRBJ2-1; as DNA is missing, the TRBD2 call by TCRdb cannot be tested. The CDR3 runs 15 residues. Germline values: CDR1 MNHEY, CDR2 SVGAGI. CDR3 residues: CASSGTAGGFHEQFF.

The chain carries TRBV7-6 and TRBJ2-1; without DNA, the TCRdb call of TRBD1 cannot be checked. Germline assignment: CDR1 SGHVS and CDR2 FNYEAQ. This CDR3 spans 16 amino acids. This chain's CDR3 is CASSPRTLRGHYEQFF.

The V gene is TRBV12-3 or TRBV12-4, the J gene TRBJ1-1. The CDR3 loop spans 14 amino acids. CDR3: CASNDEQMNTEAFF.

The rearrangement uses TRBV28 and TRBJ2-7. CDR3 length: 12 amino acids. Germline CDR1 reads MDHEN; CDR2 reads SYDVKM. The CDR3 spells CASSFVAYAQYF.

This CDR3 reads CASSYTGTGITEAFF. This chain links TRBV7-9 with TRBJ1-1; the D call from TCRdb, TRBD1, cannot be confirmed without DNA. The germline V gene encodes CDR1 SEHNR and CDR2 FQNEAQ (reference sequence). The CDR3 covers 15 residues.

The CDR3 spells CASSTRTGNTGELFF. This chain connects TRBV28 to TRBJ2-2; TCRdb lists TRBD1, though no DNA is available to test this call. This CDR3 region has 15 residues. Germline values: CDR1 MDHEN, CDR2 SYDVKM.

The chain links TRBV7-2 to TRBJ2-5. Germline V gene sequence: CDR1 SGHTA, CDR2 FQGNSA. The CDR3 sequence is 15 residues long. The CDR3 reads CASSLLSGPQETQYF. Full variable domain (remainder filled in from reference TRBV7-2 and TRBJ2-5): GAGVSQSPSNKVTEKGKDVELRCDPISGHTALYWYRQSLGQGLEFLIYFQGNSAPDKSGLPSDRFSAERTGGSVSTLTIQRTQQEDSAVYLCASSLLSGPQETQYFGPGTRLLVL.

J is TRBJ2-1 and V is TRBV28; there is no DNA to check the TCRdb D call of TRBD1. The CDR3 loop spans 16 amino acids. Germline V lookup: CDR1 MDHEN, CDR2 SYDVKM. The CDR3 here is CASPPPTSTEYNEQFF.

CDR3 protein: CASTSWARGGGYTF. The chain uses TRBV12-3 or TRBV12-4 and TRBJ1-2; the D call of TRBD1 rests on TCRdb alone, since no DNA is present to check it. CDR3 length equals 14 residues.

V and J are TRBV29-1 and TRBJ2-7; TCRdb's assignment of TRBD1 cannot be checked, as there is no DNA. The germline V gene encodes CDR1 SQVTM and CDR2 ANQGSEA. This CDR3 spans 15 amino acids. CDR3 loop: CSVPGAGHTIYEQYF.

The J gene is TRBJ2-3, the V gene TRBV14. The CDR3 spans 13 residues. Germline V gives CDR1 SGHDN, CDR2 FVKESK. CDR3 residues: CASSQENTDTQYF.

The rearrangement links TRBV7-2 to TRBJ2-1; TCRdb indicates TRBD1, and absent DNA this call remains unverified. CDR1 SGHTA and CDR2 FQGNSA come from the germline V gene. The CDR3 spans 13 residues. This chain's CDR3 is CASRAGTHNEQFF.

The gene calls are TRBV2 and TRBJ2-2; TCRdb outputs TRBD1, but without DNA this stays unchecked. The length of the CDR3 is 16 residues. CDR1 and CDR2 (germline): SNHLY, FYNNEI. The CDR3 is CASSGLRQGASGELFF.

The chain employs TRBV9 and TRBJ2-2. The CDR3 is 14 amino acids. Germline CDR1 is SGDLS and CDR2 is YYNGEE. CDR3 region: CASSVARSTGELFF.

This chain connects TRBV7-9 to TRBJ2-7; there is no DNA to check the TCRdb D call of TRBD1. The CDR3 extends over 13 amino acids. Germline values: CDR1 SEHNR, CDR2 FQNEAQ (reference sequence). The CDR3 spells CASSWGPEEEQYF.

The chain uses TRBV3-1 and TRBJ2-3. Germline CDR1 LGHDT, CDR2 YNNKEL (reference sequence). The CDR3 has 14 amino acids. The CDR3 here is CASSQDLATDTQYF.

This chain uses TRBV12-3 or TRBV12-4 with TRBJ2-3. This CDR3 has 15 residues. CDR3 loop: CASSLWLAVTDTQYF.

This sequence joins TRBV28 and TRBJ2-1; absent DNA, TCRdb's TRBD1 call cannot be checked. Germline CDR1 MDHEN, CDR2 SYDVKM. This CDR3 is 15 amino acids long. The CDR3 is CASRIRWGPSDEQFF.

J is TRBJ2-4 and V is TRBV7-8. CDR3 length equals 15 residues. The germline V gene encodes CDR1 SGHVS and CDR2 FQNEAQ. The chain's CDR3 is CASSFETQAKNIQYF.

The chain joins TRBV20-1 to TRBJ1-1; TCRdb indicates TRBD1, and absent DNA this call remains unverified. The CDR3 is 13 residues long. Germline CDR1 DFQATT, CDR2 SNEGSKA (reference sequence). CDR3: CSTQAADYRGAFF.

The V and J genes are TRBV29-1 and TRBJ1-2. The CDR3 is 12 residues long. The V gene's germline CDR1 is SQVTM and CDR2 ANQGSEA. The CDR3 is CSVEGGKYGYTF.

V and J are TRBV29-1 and TRBJ2-1; TCRdb's D call, TRBD1, is unchecked because there is no DNA. The germline V gene has CDR1 SQVTM and CDR2 ANQGSEA. The CDR3 consists of 13 residues. The chain's CDR3 is CSVSRGDYNEQFF.

V is TRBV5-1 and J is TRBJ1-1; the TCRdb call, TRBD1, lacks DNA for checking. This CDR3 has 13 amino acids. The germline gives CDR1 SGHRS, CDR2 YFSETQ. CDR3 region: CASSLAGGAEAFF.

The chain uses TRBV3-1 and TRBJ2-2; the D gene TCRdb calls, TRBD2, cannot be checked with no DNA. Germline V gene sequence: CDR1 LGHDT, CDR2 YNNKEL (reference sequence). CDR3 length: 14 amino acids. The CDR3 loop is CASSDSGGTGELFF.

The chain is built from TRBV6-6 and TRBJ2-7; TCRdb gives TRBD2 as the D gene, but with no DNA this cannot be confirmed. The CDR3 contains 14 residues. The germline V gene encodes CDR1 MNHNY and CDR2 SVGAGI (reference sequence). Here the CDR3 reads CASKGGQTTYEQYF.